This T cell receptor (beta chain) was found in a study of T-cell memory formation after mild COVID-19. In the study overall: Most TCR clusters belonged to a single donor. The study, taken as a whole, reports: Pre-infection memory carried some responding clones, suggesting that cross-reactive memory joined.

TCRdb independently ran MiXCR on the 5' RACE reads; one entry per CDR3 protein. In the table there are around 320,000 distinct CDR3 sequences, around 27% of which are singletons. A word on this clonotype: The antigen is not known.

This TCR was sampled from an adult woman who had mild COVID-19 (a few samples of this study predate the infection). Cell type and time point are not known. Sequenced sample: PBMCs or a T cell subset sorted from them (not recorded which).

The CDR3 protein is CASSRPPPQGLEGYTF. CDR3 DNA sequence: TGTGCCAGTAGTCGACCCCCCCCTCAGGGGTTGGAAGGCTACACCTTC. The V call is TRBV19, the J call TRBJ1-2, with D maybe TRBD1 (6 bases). Trimming removed 5 bases at V and 8 bases at J, with 24 bases between. This CDR3 comprises 16 residues. Germline V lookup: CDR1 LNHDA, CDR2 SQIVND (reference sequence).